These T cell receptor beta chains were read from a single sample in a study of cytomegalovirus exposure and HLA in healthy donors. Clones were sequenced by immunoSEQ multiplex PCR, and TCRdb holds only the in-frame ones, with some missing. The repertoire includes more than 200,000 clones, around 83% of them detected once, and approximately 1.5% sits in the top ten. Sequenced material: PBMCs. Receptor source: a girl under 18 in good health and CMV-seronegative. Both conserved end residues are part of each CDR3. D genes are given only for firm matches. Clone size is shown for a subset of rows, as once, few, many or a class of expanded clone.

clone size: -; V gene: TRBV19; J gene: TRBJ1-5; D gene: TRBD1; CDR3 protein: CASTVLDRGRNQPQHF; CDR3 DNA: TGTGCCAGTACAGTCCTCGACAGGGGCCGCAATCAGCCCCAGCATTTT
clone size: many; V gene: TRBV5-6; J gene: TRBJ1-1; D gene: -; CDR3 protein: CASSWQNTEAFF; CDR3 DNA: TGTGCCAGCAGCTGGCAGAACACTGAAGCTTTCTTT
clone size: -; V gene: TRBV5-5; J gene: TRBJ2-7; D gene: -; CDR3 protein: CASSLVSYEQYF; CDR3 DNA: TGTGCCAGCAGCCTGGTATCCTACGAGCAGTACTTC
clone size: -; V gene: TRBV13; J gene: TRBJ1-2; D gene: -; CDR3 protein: CASSRQGLEGYTF; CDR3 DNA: TGTGCCAGCAGCCGGCAGGGATTGGAAGGCTACACCTTC
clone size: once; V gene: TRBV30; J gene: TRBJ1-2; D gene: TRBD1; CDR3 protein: CASRDRGSVGYTF; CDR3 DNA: TGTGCCTCGAGGGACAGGGGGTCAGTTGGCTACACCTTC
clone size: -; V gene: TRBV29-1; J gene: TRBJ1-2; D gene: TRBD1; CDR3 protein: CSVLGAGGPYGYTF; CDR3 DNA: TGCAGCGTTTTGGGCGCAGGGGGCCCCTATGGCTACACCTTC
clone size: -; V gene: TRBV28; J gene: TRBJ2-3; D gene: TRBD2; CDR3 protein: CASPPGGRMPGYSTDTQYF; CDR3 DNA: TGTGCCAGCCCCCCGGGGGGGAGAATGCCCGGTTATAGCACAGATACGCAGTATTTT
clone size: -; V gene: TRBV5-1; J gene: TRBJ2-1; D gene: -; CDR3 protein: CASSDDSFGNEQFF; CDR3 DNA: TGCGCCAGCAGCGACGACAGTTTTGGCAATGAGCAGTTCTTC
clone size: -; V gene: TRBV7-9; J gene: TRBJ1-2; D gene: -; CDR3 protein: CASSEPRARGYTF; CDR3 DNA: TGTGCCAGCAGCGAACCCAGGGCCCGAGGCTACACCTTC
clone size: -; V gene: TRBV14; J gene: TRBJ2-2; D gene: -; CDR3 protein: CASSQAGGELFF; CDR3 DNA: TGTGCCAGCAGCCAAGCGGGGGGGGAGCTGTTTTTT
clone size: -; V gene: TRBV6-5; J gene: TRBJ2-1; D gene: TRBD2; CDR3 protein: CASSYDTARGEFF; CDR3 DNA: TGTGCCAGCAGTTACGATACTGCCCGGGGGGAGTTCTTC
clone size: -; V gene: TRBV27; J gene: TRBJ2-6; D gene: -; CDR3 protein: CAIRTVDASGANVLTF; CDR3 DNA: TGTGCCATCAGGACAGTCGACGCCTCTGGGGCCAACGTCCTGACTTTC
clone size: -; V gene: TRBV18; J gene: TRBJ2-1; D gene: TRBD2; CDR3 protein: CASSPKLAGGPTYNEQFF; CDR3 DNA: TGTGCCAGCTCACCAAAACTAGCGGGAGGGCCGACCTACAATGAGCAGTTCTTC
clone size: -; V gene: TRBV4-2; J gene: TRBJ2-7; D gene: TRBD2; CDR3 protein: CASSQGFVGGRDEQYF; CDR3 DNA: TGTGCCAGCAGCCAAGGGTTCGTGGGGGGGAGGGACGAGCAGTACTTC
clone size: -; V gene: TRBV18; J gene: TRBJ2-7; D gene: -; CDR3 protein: CASSPLAGRSSYEQYF; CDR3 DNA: TGTGCCAGCTCACCCCTTGCTGGGAGGAGCTCCTACGAGCAGTACTTC
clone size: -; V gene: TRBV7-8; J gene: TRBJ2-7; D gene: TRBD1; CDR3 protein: CASIPLGTASSYEQYF; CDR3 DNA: TGTGCCAGCATACCCCTAGGGACAGCCTCCTCCTACGAGCAGTACTTC
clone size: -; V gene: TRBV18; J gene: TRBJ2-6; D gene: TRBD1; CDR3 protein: CASSPQKIIGTGGAGANVLTF; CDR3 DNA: TGTGCCAGCTCACCACAAAAAATTATAGGGACAGGGGGCGCTGGGGCCAACGTCCTGACTTTC
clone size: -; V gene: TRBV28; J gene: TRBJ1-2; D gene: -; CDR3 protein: CASSSRYGYTF; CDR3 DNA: TGTGCCAGCAGTAGCAGGTATGGCTACACCTTC
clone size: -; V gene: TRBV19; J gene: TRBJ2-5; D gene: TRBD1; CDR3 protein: CASSLPGQGVRYF; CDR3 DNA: TGTGCCAGTAGCCTTCCGGGACAGGGGGTTCGGTACTTC
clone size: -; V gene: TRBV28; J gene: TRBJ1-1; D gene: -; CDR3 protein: CASRLQENTEAFF; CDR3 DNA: TGTGCCAGCAGACTACAGGAGAACACTGAAGCTTTCTTT
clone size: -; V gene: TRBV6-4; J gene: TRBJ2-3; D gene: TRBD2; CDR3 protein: CASSRTSGNTDTQYF; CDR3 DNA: TGTGCCAGCAGTCGGACTAGCGGGAACACAGATACGCAGTATTTT
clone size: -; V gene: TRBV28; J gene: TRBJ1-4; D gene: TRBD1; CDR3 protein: CASSPGGLSNEKLFF; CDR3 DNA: TGTGCCAGCAGTCCAGGGGGCTTGTCTAATGAAAAACTGTTTTTT
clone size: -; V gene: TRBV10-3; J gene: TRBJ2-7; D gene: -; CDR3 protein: CAISLASSSYEQYF; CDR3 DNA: TGTGCCATCAGCCTAGCTTCCTCGTCCTACGAGCAGTACTTC
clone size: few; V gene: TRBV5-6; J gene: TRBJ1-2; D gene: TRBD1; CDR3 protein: CASSLLGDRANYGYTF; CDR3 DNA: TGTGCCAGCAGCTTGTTGGGGGACAGAGCTAACTATGGCTACACCTTC
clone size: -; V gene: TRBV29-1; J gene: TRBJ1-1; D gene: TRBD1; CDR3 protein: CSVEDPRQGAGEAFF; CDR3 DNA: TGCAGCGTTGAAGATCCCCGGCAGGGGGCTGGTGAAGCTTTCTTT
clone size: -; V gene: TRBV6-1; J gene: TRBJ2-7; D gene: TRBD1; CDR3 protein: CASRGTASYEQYF; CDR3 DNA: TGTGCCAGCAGAGGGACAGCCTCCTACGAGCAGTACTTC
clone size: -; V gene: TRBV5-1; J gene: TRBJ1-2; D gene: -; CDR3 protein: CASGDNYGYTF; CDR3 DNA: TGCGCCAGCGGAGATAACTATGGCTACACCTTC
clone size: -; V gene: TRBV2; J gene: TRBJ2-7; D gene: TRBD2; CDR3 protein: CASSRITGAGGQHIYEQYF; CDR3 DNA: TGTGCCAGCAGTCGAATCACCGGAGCGGGGGGGCAGCATATCTACGAGCAGTACTTC
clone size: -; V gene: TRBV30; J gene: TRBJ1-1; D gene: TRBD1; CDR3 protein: CAWSEGAKNTEAFF; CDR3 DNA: TGTGCCTGGAGTGAGGGGGCCAAGAACACTGAAGCTTTCTTT
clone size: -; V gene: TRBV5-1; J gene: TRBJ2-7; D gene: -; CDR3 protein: CASSLTRDLYSYEQYF; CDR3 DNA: TGCGCCAGCAGCTTAACTCGGGACTTGTACTCCTACGAGCAGTACTTC
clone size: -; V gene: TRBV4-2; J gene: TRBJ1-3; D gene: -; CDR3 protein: CASSQEVLLLGALYF; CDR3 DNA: TGTGCCAGCAGCCAAGAGGTGTTGCTTCTAGGGGCCCTATATTTT
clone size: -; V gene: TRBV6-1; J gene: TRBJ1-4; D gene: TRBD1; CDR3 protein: CASIYRGAGEKLFF; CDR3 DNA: TGTGCCAGCATTTACAGGGGGGCGGGTGAAAAACTGTTTTTT
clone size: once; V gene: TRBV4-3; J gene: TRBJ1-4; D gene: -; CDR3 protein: CASSLQGSEKLFF; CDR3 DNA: TGCGCCAGCAGCCTACAGGGTAGTGAAAAACTGTTTTTT
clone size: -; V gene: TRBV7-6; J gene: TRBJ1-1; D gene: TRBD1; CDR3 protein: CASSAFLTGAMNTEAFF; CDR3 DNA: TGTGCCAGCAGCGCCTTTTTGACAGGGGCTATGAACACTGAAGCTTTCTTT
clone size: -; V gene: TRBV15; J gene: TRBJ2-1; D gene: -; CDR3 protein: CATSRGWGSAEQFF; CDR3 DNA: TGTGCCACCAGCAGAGGTTGGGGCAGCGCTGAGCAGTTCTTC
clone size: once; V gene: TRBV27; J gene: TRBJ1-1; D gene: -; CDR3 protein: CASSFRQNTEAFF; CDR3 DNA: TGTGCCAGCAGTTTCAGACAGAACACTGAAGCTTTCTTT
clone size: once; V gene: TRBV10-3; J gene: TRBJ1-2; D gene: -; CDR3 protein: CAISPGNYGYTF; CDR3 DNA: TGTGCCATCAGTCCGGGAAACTATGGCTACACCTTC
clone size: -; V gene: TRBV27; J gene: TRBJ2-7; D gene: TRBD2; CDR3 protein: CASRRTSGVYEQYF; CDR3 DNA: TGTGCCAGCAGGCGGACTAGCGGGGTCTACGAGCAGTACTTC
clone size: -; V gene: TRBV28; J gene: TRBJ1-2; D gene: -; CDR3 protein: CASRRDRSYGYTF; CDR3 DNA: TGTGCCAGCAGACGCGACAGGAGCTATGGCTACACCTTC
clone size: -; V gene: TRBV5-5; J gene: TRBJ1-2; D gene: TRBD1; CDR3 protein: CASSRGTAYGYTF; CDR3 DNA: TGTGCCAGCAGCCGCGGGACAGCCTATGGCTACACCTTC
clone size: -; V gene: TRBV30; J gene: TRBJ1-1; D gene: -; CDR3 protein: CAWRSRVGRLNTEAFF; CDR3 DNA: TGTGCCTGGAGAAGTCGGGTTGGCAGATTGAACACTGAAGCTTTCTTT
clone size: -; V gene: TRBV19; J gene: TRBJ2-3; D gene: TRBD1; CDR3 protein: CASSNQGASTDTQYF; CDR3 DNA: TGTGCCAGTAGCAACCAGGGGGCCAGCACAGATACGCAGTATTTT
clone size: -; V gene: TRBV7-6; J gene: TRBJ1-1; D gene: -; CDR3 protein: CASSLSRGGTEAFF; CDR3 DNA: TGTGCCAGCAGCTTAAGTCGGGGAGGCACTGAAGCTTTCTTT
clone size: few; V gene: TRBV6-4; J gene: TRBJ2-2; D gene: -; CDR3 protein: CASSENAGNTGELFF; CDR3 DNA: TGTGCCAGCAGTGAGAACGCGGGGAACACCGGGGAGCTGTTTTTT
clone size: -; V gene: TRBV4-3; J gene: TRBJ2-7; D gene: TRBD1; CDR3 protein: CASSQEGGMSYEQYF; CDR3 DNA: TGCGCCAGCAGCCAAGAAGGGGGCATGTCCTACGAGCAGTACTTC
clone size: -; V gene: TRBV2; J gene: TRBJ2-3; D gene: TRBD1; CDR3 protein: CASRTQGASTDTQYF; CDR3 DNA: TGTGCCAGCAGGACTCAGGGGGCGAGCACAGATACGCAGTATTTT
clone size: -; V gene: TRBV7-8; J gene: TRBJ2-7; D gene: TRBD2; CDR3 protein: CASSPRSGSSYEQYF; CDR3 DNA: TGTGCCAGCAGCCCCAGGAGCGGGAGCTCCTACGAGCAGTACTTC
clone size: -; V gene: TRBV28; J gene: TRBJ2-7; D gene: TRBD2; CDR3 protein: CASSRPSGSGPYEQYF; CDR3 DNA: TGTGCCAGCAGTCGACCCAGCGGGAGCGGACCCTACGAGCAGTACTTC
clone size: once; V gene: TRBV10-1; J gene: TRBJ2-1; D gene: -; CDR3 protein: CASSEPERGNEQFF; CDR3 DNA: TGCGCCAGCAGTGAGCCTGAAAGGGGAAATGAGCAGTTCTTC
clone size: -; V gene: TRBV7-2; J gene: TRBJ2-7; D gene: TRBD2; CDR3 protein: CASDRGAGNGEQYF; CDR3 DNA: TGTGCCAGCGACCGAGGAGCGGGGAACGGTGAGCAGTACTTC
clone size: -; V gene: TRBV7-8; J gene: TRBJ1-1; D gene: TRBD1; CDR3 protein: CASSLQGADMNTEAFF; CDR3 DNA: TGTGCCAGCAGCTTACAGGGGGCCGACATGAACACTGAAGCTTTCTTT
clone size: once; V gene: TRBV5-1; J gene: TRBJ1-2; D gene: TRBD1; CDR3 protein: CASSWDPGTGALVFEGYTF; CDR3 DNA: TGCGCCAGCAGCTGGGACCCCGGGACAGGGGCCCTTGTGTTTGAGGGCTACACCTTC
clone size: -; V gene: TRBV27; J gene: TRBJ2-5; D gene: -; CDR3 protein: CASSHIYTGGPITETQYF; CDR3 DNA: TGTGCCAGCAGTCACATCTACACGGGGGGCCCCATCACGGAGACCCAGTACTTC
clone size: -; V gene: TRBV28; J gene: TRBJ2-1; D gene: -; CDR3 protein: CASRKGRDADEQFF; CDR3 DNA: TGTGCCAGCAGAAAAGGACGGGATGCGGATGAGCAGTTCTTC
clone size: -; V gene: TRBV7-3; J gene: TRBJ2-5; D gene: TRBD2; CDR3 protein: CASSPGTSGQETQYF; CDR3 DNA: TGTGCCAGCAGCCCCGGGACTAGCGGCCAAGAGACCCAGTACTTC
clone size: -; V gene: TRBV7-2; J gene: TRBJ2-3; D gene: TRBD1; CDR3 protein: CASSRDRGTDTQYF; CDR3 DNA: TGTGCCAGCAGTCGGGACAGGGGCACAGATACGCAGTATTTT
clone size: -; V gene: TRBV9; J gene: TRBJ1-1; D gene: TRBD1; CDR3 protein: CASSVAGTGSTEAFF; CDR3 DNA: TGTGCCAGCAGCGTCGCCGGGACAGGGAGCACTGAAGCTTTCTTT
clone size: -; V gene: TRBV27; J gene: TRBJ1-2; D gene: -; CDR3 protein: CASSSSGWDGYTF; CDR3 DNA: TGTGCCAGCAGTTCGTCAGGGTGGGATGGCTACACCTTC
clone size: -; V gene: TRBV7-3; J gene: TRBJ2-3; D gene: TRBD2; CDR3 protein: CASSSGLASATDTQYF; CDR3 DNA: TGTGCCAGCAGCTCCGGACTAGCGTCAGCCACAGATACGCAGTATTTT